Only a few counts were recorded for the clone carrying this T cell receptor beta chain. Its antigen is undetermined. These data originate in a study of T-cell memory formation after mild COVID-19. Turning to the study itself: Largely donor-specific sequence clusters came from a couple of donors.

This CDR3 comprises 12 residues. V was clipped by 11 bases and J by 3 bases, with 10 bases between them. The germline gives CDR1 MNHEY, CDR2 SMNVEV (reference sequence). Constant-segment primers were used for 5'RACE, and the resulting TCR alpha and TCR beta cDNA libraries carried sample barcodes and UMIs. TCRdb itself ran the 5' RACE reads through MiXCR, one entry per CDR3 protein. The data show approximately 500,000 distinct CDR3 sequences, more than 20% seen once. Findings and caveats of the study: Prior to infection, memory already included some responding clones, suggesting cross-reactive memory joined. Clones contracting day 15 to 85 were balanced CD4/CD8; later expanders leaned CD4+.

The source material was PBMCs or a T cell subset sorted from them (not recorded which). The chain couples TRBV27 to TRBJ2-2, with D unclear. The receptor comes from an adult woman who had mild COVID-19 (a few samples of this study predate the infection). Cell type and time point are not known. CDR3 loop: CAVSRHTGELFF. The CDR3, as DNA: TGTGCCGTCAGTCGACACACCGGGGAGCTGTTTTTT.